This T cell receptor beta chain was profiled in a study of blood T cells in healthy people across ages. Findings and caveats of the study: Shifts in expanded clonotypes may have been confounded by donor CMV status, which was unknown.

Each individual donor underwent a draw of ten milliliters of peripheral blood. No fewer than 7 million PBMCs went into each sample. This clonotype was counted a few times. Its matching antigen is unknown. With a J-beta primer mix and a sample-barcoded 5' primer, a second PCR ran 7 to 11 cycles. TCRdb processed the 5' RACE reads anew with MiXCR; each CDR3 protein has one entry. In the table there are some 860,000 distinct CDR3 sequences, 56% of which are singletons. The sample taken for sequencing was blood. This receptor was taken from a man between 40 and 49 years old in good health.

CDR3 loop: CSVDSETSDILSYNEQFF. Written as DNA, the CDR3 is TGCAGCGTTGATAGTGAGACTAGCGATATCCTCTCCTACAATGAGCAGTTCTTC. The V gene is TRBV29-1, the J gene TRBJ2-1, with 8 bases matching TRBD2. V trimming: 3 bases; J trimming: 0 bases; junction bases outside the gene matches: 13. This CDR3 comprises 18 residues. Germline V CDR1 and CDR2: SQVTM, ANQGSEA.